This TCR beta chain is drawn from a study of T-cell reconstitution after alpha-beta-depleted transplantation in children. This clonotype came up many times. Library preparation (for TCRbeta) was performed with unique molecular identifiers. From the PCR reads, TCRdb called clonotypes with MiXCR, one entry per CDR3 protein. The sample shows roughly 200,000 distinct CDR3 sequences, under 9.5% of them seen only once. V lost 0 bases and J 8 bases, leaving 10 bases between the germline ends. Germline CDR1 LGHDT, CDR2 YNNKEL (reference sequence). The CDR3 covers 13 residues. The rearrangement joins TRBV3-1 to TRBJ1-1, with D tentatively TRBD1 (5 bases). The receptor comes from a human donor who donated a stem cell graft to a child with acute lymphoblastic leukemia. Sequences were derived from PBMCs from the stem cell graft donor, sampled from the stem cell graft. CDR3 bases: TGTGCCAGCAGCCAAGATCTGACAGTCGAAGCTTTCTTT. This encodes CASSQDLTVEAFF.